This T cell receptor beta chain was sequenced during a study of regulatory T cells in long-lasting Graves disease. Investigators prepared the TCR beta libraries by applying iRepertoire HTBI primers and Arm-PCR of CDR3 regions. Per the study methods: Segment identification across samples yielded about 60 TRBV and some 13 TRBJ segments. One entry per CDR3 protein, called by TCRdb with MiXCR from the multiplex PCR reads. TCRdb, not the original authors, processed these V and J calls. The sample holds 540,000 or so distinct CDR3 sequences, about 13% seen once. This CDR3 comprises 14 residues. After removal of 5 bases from V and 1 base from J, the junction contained 2 bases not matched to a gene. CDR1 is ENHRY and CDR2 is SYGVKD in the germline V gene. This clonotype appeared many times. Time point described: newly diagnosed GD, antithyroid drugs for less than 3 months. RNA from PBMCs was the source of the TCR library. It was American Thyroid Association guidelines that determined Graves' disease diagnosis.

These same data were also listed under a study on T cells in Graves' hyperthyroidism and ophthalmopathy.

Sample: peripheral blood mononuclear cells (PBMCs), taken at new diagnosis, from a patient treated with antithyroid drugs. The chain links TRBV10-3 to TRBJ2-5; 9 bases match TRBD1. The sequence was collected from a man aged 25 to 40 with Graves disease. DNA for the CDR3: TGTGCCATCAGTCCGGGACAGGGCCAAGAGACCCAGTACTTC. This translates into CAISPGQGQETQYF.